These 15 T cell receptor beta chains originate from one sample sequenced in a study of vaccination effects on CD4 cells after COVID-19 (dated by TCRdb to the early 2020s). After around eleven days of culture, CD4+ T cells were isolated with the EasySep CD4+ T cell isolation kit. The antigens for these receptors are not known. The protocol used for the library was the immunoSEQ multiplex PCR assay. As stored in TCRdb, this immuneACCESS dataset retains in-frame rearrangements with V and J assigned. A fraction of the clones does not appear; measured against another copy, unresolved V genes explain less than half of the discrepancy, and the remainder lacks a known reason. In this sample the table shows about 25,000 clones, 73% of which occur a single time. The ten largest clones add up to about 10% of the sample. This material consisted of CD4+ T cells from PBMCs cultured without peptide, taken before COVID-19 vaccination. These receptors were taken from a human donor who received a COVID-19 vaccine.

J is TRBJ2-2 and V is TRBV18, with D unresolved. The germline V gene encodes CDR1 KGHSH and CDR2 LQKENI. This CDR3 has 14 amino acids. V shed 1 base and J shed 3 bases, with 6 bases lying between them. The CDR3 DNA sequence: TGTGCCAGCTCACCACGGCTGGACACCGGGGAGCTGTTTTTT. Translating gives CASSPRLDTGELFF.

The chain couples TRBV19 to TRBJ2-1; D ambiguous. Trimming removed 5 bases from V and 9 bases from J, with 11 bases in between. The CDR3 extends over 12 amino acids. Germline assignment: CDR1 LNHDA and CDR2 SQIVND (reference sequence). The chain's CDR3 is CASSPIAGEQFF. The DNA of the CDR3 is TGTGCCAGTAGTCCCATAGCCGGTGAGCAGTTCTTC.

CDR3 DNA: TGTGCCAGCAGCAGAATCCGGGGCCCCTACGAGCAGTACTTC. Residues: CASSRIRGPYEQYF. The V gene is TRBV6-5, the J gene TRBJ2-7; D possibly matches TRBD1 or TRBD2 (5 bases each). The V end was cut by 6 bases, the J end by 2 bases, with 14 bases between. Germline CDR1 and CDR2: MNHEY and SVGAGI. This CDR3 region has 14 residues.

This clone was counted only a few times. The rearrangement uses TRBV2 and TRBJ2-1; 8 bases line up with TRBD1. The CDR3 is made up of 14 amino acids. After removal of 2 bases from V and 7 bases from J, the junction contained 4 bases not matched to a gene. The germline V gene has CDR1 SNHLY and CDR2 FYNNEI. The CDR3 coding sequence is TGTGCCAGCAGTGAACAGGGGGCCCTTAATGAGCAGTTCTTC. It translates to CASSEQGALNEQFF.

This chain connects TRBV5-4 to TRBJ1-2, with 7 bases that match TRBD1. V was clipped by 10 bases and J by 4 bases; unmatched bases: 13. CDR3 length: 14 residues. The germline V gene encodes CDR1 SGHNT and CDR2 YYREEE (reference sequence). In nucleotides, the CDR3 is TGTGCCGTGCGAACAGGGGCTCAAATCTATGGCTACACCTTC. Protein sequence: CAVRTGAQIYGYTF.

V usage is TRBV5-1 and J usage is TRBJ1-1; tentatively, D is TRBD1 (6 bases). The CDR3 has 14 amino acids. Per germline, CDR1 SGHRS and CDR2 YFSETQ. Trimming shortened V by 1 base and J by 6 bases, and 13 bases separated the two germline ends. For the CDR3, the DNA is TGCGCCAGCAGCTTGACAGGGCCGGAGGCTGAAGCTTTCTTT. It is translated as CASSLTGPEAEAFF.

The rearrangement links TRBV3-1 (or the pseudogene TRBV3-2) to TRBJ1-2; TRBD1 is a possible D gene (6 bases). The V and J ends lost 2 bases and 0 bases respectively, with 13 bases between them. There are 16 residues in the CDR3. Germline CDR1 LGHDT, CDR2 YNNKEL (reference sequence). The CDR3 region has the DNA TGTGCCAGCAGCCAACGGACAGTTCGGACTAACTATGGCTACACCTTC. It is translated as CASSQRTVRTNYGYTF.

The chain couples TRBV28 to TRBJ2-7; D uncertain. V lost 2 bases to trimming and J lost 6 bases, with 5 bases between them. Germline lookup yields CDR1 MDHEN and CDR2 SYDVKM. The CDR3 length is 11 residues. CDR3: CASSLTGEQYF. For the CDR3, the DNA is TGTGCCAGCAGTTTAACCGGCGAGCAGTACTTC.

V gene TRBV7-9 combines with J gene TRBJ2-1; D not resolved. The germline gives CDR1 SEHNR, CDR2 FQNEAQ (reference sequence). Trimming took off 5 bases at V and 8 bases at J, with 13 bases between the two ends. The CDR3 contains 13 residues. The CDR3 sequence: CASSPPPRHEQFF. DNA of the CDR3: TGTGCCAGCAGCCCTCCCCCGCGCCATGAGCAGTTCTTC. Variable domain in full (rest from reference TRBV7-9 and TRBJ2-1): DTGVSQNPRHKITKRGQNVTFRCDPISEHNRLYWYRQTLGQGPEFLTYFQNEAQLEKSRLLSDRFSAERPKGSFSTLEIQRTEQGDSAMYLCASSPPPRHEQFFGPGTRLTVL.

This rearrangement joins TRBV29-1 to TRBJ2-5; D is unclear. This CDR3 has 14 amino acids. Trimming left V 0 bases short and J 5 bases short, with 13 bases between. Germline assignment: CDR1 SQVTM and CDR2 ANQGSEA. The CDR3 DNA follows: TGCAGCGTTGAAGATCGGTCCGGTAGGGAGACCCAGTACTTC. Translation: CSVEDRSGRETQYF. Based on the CDR3 plus reference TRBV29-1 and TRBJ2-5, the full variable domain is SAVISQKPSRDICQRGTSLTIQCQVDSQVTMMFWYRQQPGQSLTLIATANQGSEATYESGFVIDKFPISRPNLTFSTLTVSNMSPEDSSIYLCSVEDRSGRETQYFGPGTRLLVL.

This clone was recorded a few times. CDR3 protein: CASSRPGLAGGCEQYF. Here the CDR3 DNA reads TGCGCCAGCAGTCGTCCGGGACTAGCGGGAGGTTGCGAGCAGTACTTC. The chain joins TRBV23-1 to TRBJ2-7, with TRBD2 identical over 15 bases. TRBV23-1 is sorted into the ORF group, with uncertain function. The V segment lost 4 bases and the J segment 6 bases; nucleotides outside the gene matches: 7. CDR3 size: 16 residues.

This clone has more than one count but fewer than ten. The chain carries TRBV12-1 and TRBJ2-1; the table's TRBD2 call for D was not verified on the DNA. TRBV12-1 is shown as a pseudogene. The CDR3 length is 16 residues. The DNA of the CDR3 is TGTGCCAGCAGCCCCTTACTAGCGGGAGATTACAATGAGCAGTTCTTC. Translating it yields CASSPLLAGDYNEQFF.

The rearrangement joins TRBV5-1 to TRBJ2-3, with D unclear. This CDR3 region has 16 residues. The V end lost 1 base, the J end lost 0 bases, and 12 bases lay between the germline ends. Germline CDR1 and CDR2: SGHRS and YFSETQ. CDR3 DNA sequence: TGCGCCAGCAGCTTGCGGGCGGACCCTAGCACAGATACGCAGTATTTT. This codes for CASSLRADPSTDTQYF.

V is TRBV2 and J is TRBJ2-1; 7 nucleotides match TRBD1. Germline values: CDR1 SNHLY, CDR2 FYNNEI. V shed 4 bases and J 5 bases; nucleotides not matched to a gene: 2. This CDR3 region has 13 residues. CDR3 coding DNA: TGTGCCAGCAGTGTGGGACAGAACAATGAGCAGTTCTTC. This sequence encodes CASSVGQNNEQFF.

The CDR3 loop is CASSLERLSGPTDTQYF. As DNA, the CDR3 is TGTGCCAGCAGCTTAGAGCGGCTGTCAGGACCCACAGATACGCAGTATTTT. V gene TRBV7-8 combines with J gene TRBJ2-3, with D possibly matching TRBD2 (5 bases). The germline V gene has CDR1 SGHVS and CDR2 FQNEAQ. The ends were cut back, 1 base at V and 2 bases at J, with 16 bases in the middle. This CDR3 region has 17 residues.